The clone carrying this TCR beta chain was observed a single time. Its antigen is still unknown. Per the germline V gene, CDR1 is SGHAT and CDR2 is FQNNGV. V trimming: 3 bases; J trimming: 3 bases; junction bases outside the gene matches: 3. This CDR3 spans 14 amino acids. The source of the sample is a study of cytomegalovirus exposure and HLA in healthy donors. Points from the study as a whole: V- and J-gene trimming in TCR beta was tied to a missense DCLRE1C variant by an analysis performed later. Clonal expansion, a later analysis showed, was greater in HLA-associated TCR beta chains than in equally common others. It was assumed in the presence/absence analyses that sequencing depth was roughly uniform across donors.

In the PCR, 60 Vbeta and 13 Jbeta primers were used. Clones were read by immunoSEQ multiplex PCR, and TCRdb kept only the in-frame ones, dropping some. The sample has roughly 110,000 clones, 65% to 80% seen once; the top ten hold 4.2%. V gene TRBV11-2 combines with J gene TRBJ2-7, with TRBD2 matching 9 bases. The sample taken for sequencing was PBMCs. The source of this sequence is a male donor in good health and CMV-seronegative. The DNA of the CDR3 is TGTGCCAGCAGCTTCGGTAGCGGGAGCTACGAGCAGTACTTC. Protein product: CASSFGSGSYEQYF.